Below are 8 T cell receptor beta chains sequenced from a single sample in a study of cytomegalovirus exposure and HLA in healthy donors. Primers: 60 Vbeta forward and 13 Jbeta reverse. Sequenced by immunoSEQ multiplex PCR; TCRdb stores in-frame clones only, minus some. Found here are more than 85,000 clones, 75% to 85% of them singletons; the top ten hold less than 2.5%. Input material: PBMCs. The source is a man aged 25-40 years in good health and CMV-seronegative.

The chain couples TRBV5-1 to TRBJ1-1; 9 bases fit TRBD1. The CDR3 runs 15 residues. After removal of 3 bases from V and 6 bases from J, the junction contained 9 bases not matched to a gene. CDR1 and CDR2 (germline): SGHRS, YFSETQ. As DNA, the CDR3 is TGCGCCAGCAGCTCGGACAGGGGAGGGGGGGCTGAAGCTTTCTTT. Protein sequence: CASSSDRGGGAEAFF.

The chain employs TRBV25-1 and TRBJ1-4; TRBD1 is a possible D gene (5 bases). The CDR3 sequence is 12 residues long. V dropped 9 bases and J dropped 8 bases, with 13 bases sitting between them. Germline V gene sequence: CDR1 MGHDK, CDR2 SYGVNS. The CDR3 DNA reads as TGTGCCAGTAGCAGGGTAGGGGAAAAACTGTTTTTT. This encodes CASSRVGEKLFF.

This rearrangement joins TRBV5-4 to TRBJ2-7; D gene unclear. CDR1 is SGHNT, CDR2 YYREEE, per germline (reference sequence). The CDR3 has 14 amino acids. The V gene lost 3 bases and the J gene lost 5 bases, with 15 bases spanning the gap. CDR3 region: CASSSYMNQDEQYF. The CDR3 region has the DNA TGTGCCAGCAGCTCCTACATGAACCAGGACGAGCAGTACTTC. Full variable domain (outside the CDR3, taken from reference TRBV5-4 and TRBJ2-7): ETGVTQSPTHLIKTRGQQVTLRCSSQSGHNTVSWYQQALGQGPQFIFQYYREEENGRGNFPPRFSGLQFPNYSSELNVNALELDDSALYLCASSSYMNQDEQYFGPGTRLTVT.

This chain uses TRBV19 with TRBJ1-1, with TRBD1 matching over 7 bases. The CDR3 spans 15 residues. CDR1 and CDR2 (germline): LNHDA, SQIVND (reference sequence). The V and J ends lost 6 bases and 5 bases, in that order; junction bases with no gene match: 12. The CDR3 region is CASREGASFGTEAFF. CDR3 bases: TGTGCCAGTAGAGAGGGGGCGAGTTTTGGGACTGAAGCTTTCTTT.

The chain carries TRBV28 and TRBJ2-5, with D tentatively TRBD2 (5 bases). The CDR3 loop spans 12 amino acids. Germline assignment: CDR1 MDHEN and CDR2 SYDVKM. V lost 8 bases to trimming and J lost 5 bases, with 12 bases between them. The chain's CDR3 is CASCSGGETQYF. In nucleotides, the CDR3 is TGTGCCAGCTGCAGCGGCGGGGAGACCCAGTACTTC.

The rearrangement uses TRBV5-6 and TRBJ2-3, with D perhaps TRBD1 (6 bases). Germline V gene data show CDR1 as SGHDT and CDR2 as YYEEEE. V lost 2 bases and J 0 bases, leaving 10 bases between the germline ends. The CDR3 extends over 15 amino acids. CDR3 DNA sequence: TGTGCCAGCAGCTTTACAGGGACAAGCACAGATACGCAGTATTTT. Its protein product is CASSFTGTSTDTQYF.

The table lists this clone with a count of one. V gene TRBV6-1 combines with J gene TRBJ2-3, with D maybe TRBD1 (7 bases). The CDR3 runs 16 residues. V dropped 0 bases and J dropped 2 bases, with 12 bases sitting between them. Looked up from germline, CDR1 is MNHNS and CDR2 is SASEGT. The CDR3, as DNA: TGTGCCAGCAGTGAAGCTCAGGGGGGAGCCACAGATACGCAGTATTTT. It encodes CASSEAQGGATDTQYF.

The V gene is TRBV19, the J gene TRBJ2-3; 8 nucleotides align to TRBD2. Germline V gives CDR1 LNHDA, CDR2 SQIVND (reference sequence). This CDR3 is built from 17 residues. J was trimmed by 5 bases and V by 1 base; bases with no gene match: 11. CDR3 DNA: TGTGCCAGTAGTATAGGGGGTAGCGGGATCACCGGAGATACGCAGTATTTT. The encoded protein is CASSIGGSGITGDTQYF.